The entry below gives a single TCR beta chain sequence along with its context. The data were taken from a study of PD-1 blockade in classical Hodgkin lymphoma. Indicated time point: cycle 4 day 1 (C4D1), after less than 7 weeks of nivolumab. Relapses following autologous stem cell transplantation were seen in all patients, with brentuximab vedotin exposure varying. This table comes from immunoSEQ multiplex PCR, and its TCRdb copy is limited to in-frame clones, with some not included. The data hold tens of thousands of clones, with about 89% observed a single time. This CDR3 region has 16 residues. Germline V lookup: CDR1 ENHRY, CDR2 SYGVKD. With 4 bases clipped from V and 0 bases from J, the junction kept 4 bases outside the gene matches.

This TCR came from a human donor with classical Hodgkin lymphoma. The specimen was peripheral blood mononuclear cells (PBMCs), collected before the fourth cycle of nivolumab. This rearrangement joins TRBV10-3 to TRBJ2-2, with 8 bases lining up with TRBD1. This CDR3 is CAISGVTGANTGELFF. CDR3 coding DNA: TGTGCCATCAGTGGGGTGACAGGGGCGAACACCGGGGAGCTGTTTTTT.